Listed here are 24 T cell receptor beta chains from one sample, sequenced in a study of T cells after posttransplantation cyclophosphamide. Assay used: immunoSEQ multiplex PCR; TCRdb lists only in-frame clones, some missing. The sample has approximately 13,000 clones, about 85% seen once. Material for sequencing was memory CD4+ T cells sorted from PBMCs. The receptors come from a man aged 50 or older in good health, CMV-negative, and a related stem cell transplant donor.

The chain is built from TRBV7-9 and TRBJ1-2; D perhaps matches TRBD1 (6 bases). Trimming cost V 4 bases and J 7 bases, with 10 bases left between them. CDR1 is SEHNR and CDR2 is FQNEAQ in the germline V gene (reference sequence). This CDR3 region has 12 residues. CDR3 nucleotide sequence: TGTGCCAGCAGCTCCACGGACAGTGGCTACACCTTC. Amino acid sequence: CASSSTDSGYTF.

The CDR3 sequence is CASSQDTDRYQPQHF. The CDR3 DNA sequence: TGCGCCAGCAGCCAAGACACCGACAGATATCAGCCCCAGCATTTT. The rearrangement joins TRBV4-3 to TRBJ1-5, with a tentative D call TRBD1 (5 bases). The germline gives CDR1 LGHNA, CDR2 YSLEER. Trimming removed 0 bases from V and 5 bases from J, with 11 bases in between. CDR3 length equals 15 residues.

CDR3 coding DNA: TGTGCCAGCAGCCAACCGGGAACACCTAATGAAAAACTGTTTTTT. The encoded protein is CASSQPGTPNEKLFF. This sequence joins TRBV27 and TRBJ1-4; D gene ambiguous. V shed 6 bases and J shed 3 bases, with 14 bases lying between them. CDR3 length equals 15 residues. CDR1 MNHEY and CDR2 SMNVEV come from the germline V gene (reference sequence).

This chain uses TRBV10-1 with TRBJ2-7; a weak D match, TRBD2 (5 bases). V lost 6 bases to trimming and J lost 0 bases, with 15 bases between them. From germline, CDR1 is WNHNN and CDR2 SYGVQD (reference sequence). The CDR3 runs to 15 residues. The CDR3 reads CASSKTGTSSYEQYF. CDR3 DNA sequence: TGCGCCAGCAGCAAAACCGGTACTAGCTCCTACGAGCAGTACTTC.

CDR3: CASSFSGWNEQFF. The CDR3 DNA reads as TGTGCCAGCAGCTTCTCAGGGTGGAATGAGCAGTTCTTC. The chain combines TRBV7-2 with TRBJ2-1, with D possibly matching TRBD1 (5 bases). The CDR3 length is 13 residues. Looked up from germline, CDR1 is SGHTA and CDR2 is FQGNSA. Trimming left V 3 bases short and J 7 bases short, with 10 bases between.

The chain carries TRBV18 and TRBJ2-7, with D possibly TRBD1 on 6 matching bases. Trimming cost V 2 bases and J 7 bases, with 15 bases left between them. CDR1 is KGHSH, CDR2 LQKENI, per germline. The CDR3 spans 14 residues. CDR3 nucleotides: TGTGCCAGCTCACCAACTTCAGGGGCGGATGAGCAGTACTTC. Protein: CASSPTSGADEQYF.

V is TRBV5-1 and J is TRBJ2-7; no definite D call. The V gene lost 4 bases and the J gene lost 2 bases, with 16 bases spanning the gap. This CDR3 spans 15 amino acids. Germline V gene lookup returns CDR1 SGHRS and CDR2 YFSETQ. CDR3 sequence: CASSPIGARAYEQYF. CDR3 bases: TGCGCCAGCAGCCCCATCGGAGCACGAGCCTACGAGCAGTACTTC.

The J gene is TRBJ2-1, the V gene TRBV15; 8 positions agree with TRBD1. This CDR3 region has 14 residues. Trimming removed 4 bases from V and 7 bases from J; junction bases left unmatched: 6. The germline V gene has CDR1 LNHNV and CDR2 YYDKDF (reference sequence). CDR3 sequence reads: CATSTRQGLNEQFF. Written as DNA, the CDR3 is TGTGCCACCAGCACCCGACAGGGGTTGAATGAGCAGTTCTTC.

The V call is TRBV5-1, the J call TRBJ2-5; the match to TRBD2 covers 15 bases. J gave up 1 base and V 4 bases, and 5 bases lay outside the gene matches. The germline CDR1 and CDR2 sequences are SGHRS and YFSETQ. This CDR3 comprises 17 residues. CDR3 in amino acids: CASSQGTSGRPQETQYF. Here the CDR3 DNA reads TGCGCCAGCAGCCAAGGGACTAGCGGGAGGCCCCAAGAGACCCAGTACTTC.

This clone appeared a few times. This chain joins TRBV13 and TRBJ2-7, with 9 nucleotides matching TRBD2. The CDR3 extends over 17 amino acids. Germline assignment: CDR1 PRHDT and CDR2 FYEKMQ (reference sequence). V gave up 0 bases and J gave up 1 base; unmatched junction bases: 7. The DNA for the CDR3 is TGTGCCAGCAGCTTAGGCTTTACTAGCGGGTCATCCTACGAGCAGTACTTC. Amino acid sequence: CASSLGFTSGSSYEQYF. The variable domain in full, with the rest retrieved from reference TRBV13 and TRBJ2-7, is AAGVIQSPRHLIKEKRETATLKCYPIPRHDTVYWYQQGPGQDPQFLISFYEKMQSDKGSIPDRFSAQQFSDYHSELNMSSLELGDSALYFCASSLGFTSGSSYEQYFGPGTRLTVT.

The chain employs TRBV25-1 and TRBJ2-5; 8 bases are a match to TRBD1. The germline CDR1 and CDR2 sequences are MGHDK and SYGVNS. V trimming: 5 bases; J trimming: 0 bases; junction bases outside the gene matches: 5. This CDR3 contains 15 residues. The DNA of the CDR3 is TGTGCCAGCAGTACAGGGGGACAGGACCAAGAGACCCAGTACTTC. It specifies CASSTGGQDQETQYF.

This CDR3 reads CASSEGPAAPGNTIYF. The CDR3 region has the DNA TGTGCCAGCAGCGAGGGCCCCGCGGCCCCTGGAAACACCATATATTTT. J is TRBJ1-3 and V is TRBV11-2; D unresolved. Germline loops: CDR1 SGHAT, CDR2 FQNNGV. This CDR3 region has 16 residues. V was pared by 5 bases and J by 2 bases, with 16 bases between.

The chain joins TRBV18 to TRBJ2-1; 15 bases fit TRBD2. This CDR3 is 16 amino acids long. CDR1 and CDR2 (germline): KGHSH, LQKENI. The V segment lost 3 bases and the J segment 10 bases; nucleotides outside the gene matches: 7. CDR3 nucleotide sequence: TGTGCCAGCTCACCCGGGGGGACTAGCGGGAGGCAAGAGCAGTTCTTC. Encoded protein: CASSPGGTSGRQEQFF.

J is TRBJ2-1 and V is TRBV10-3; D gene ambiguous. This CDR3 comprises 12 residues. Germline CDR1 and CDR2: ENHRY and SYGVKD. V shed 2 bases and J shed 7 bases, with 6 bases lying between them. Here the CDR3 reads CAISEAANEQFF. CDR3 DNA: TGTGCCATCAGTGAGGCAGCGAATGAGCAGTTCTTC.

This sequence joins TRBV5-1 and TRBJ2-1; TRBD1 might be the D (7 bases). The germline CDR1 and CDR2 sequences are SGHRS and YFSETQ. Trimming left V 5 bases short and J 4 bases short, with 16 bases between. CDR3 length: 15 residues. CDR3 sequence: CASRAGTEPYNEQFF. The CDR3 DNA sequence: TGCGCCAGCAGGGCGGGGACAGAACCTTACAATGAGCAGTTCTTC.

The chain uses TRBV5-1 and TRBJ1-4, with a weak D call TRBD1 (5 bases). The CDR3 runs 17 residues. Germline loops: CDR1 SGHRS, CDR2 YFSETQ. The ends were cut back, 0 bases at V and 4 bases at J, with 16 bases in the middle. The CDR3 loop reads CASSLAPGSHYNEKLFF. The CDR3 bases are TGCGCCAGCAGCTTGGCCCCAGGGTCCCATTATAATGAAAAACTGTTTTTT.

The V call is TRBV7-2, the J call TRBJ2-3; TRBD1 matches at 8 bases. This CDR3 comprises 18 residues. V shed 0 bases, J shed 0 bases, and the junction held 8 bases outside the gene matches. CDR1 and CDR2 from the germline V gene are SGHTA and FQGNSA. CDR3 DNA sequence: TGTGCCAGCAGCTTAGCAGCTGGGCAGGGGGCAAGCACAGATACGCAGTATTTT. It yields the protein CASSLAAGQGASTDTQYF. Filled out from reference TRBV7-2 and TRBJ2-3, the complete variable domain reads GAGVSQSPSNKVTEKGKDVELRCDPISGHTALYWYRQSLGQGLEFLIYFQGNSAPDKSGLPSDRFSAERTGGSVSTLTIQRTQQEDSAVYLCASSLAAGQGASTDTQYFGPGTRLTVL.

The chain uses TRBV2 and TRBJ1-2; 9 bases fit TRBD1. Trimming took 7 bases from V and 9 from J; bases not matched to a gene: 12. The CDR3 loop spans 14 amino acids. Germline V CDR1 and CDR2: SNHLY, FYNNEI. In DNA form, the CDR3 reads TGTGCCAGCACGACGGAACAGGGGGCTCGAAGCTACACCTTC. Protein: CASTTEQGARSYTF.

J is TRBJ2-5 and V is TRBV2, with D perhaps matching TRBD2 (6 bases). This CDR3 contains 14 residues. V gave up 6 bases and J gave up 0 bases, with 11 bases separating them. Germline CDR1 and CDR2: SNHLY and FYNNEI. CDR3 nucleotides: TGTGCCAGCAGGGACCAGCGGGACCAAGAGACCCAGTACTTC. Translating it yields CASRDQRDQETQYF.

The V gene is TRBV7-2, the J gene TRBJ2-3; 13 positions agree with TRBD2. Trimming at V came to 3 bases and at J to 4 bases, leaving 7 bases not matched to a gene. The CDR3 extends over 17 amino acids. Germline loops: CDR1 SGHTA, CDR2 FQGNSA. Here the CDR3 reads CASSFSTTSGGADTQYF. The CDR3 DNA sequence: TGTGCCAGCAGCTTCTCCACTACTAGCGGGGGGGCAGATACGCAGTATTTT.

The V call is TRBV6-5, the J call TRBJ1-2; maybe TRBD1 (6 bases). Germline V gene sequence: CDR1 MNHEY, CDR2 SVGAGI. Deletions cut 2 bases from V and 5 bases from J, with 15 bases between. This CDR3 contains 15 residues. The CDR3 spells CASSYGGAPQYGYTF. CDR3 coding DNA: TGTGCCAGCAGTTACGGGGGCGCCCCACAATATGGCTACACCTTC.

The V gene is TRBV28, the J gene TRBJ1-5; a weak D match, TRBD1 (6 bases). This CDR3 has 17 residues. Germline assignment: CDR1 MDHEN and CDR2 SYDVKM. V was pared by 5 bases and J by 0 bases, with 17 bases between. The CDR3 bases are TGTGCCAGCAGTCGTCAGGGGCGGGGGTATAGCAATCAGCCCCAGCATTTT. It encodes CASSRQGRGYSNQPQHF.

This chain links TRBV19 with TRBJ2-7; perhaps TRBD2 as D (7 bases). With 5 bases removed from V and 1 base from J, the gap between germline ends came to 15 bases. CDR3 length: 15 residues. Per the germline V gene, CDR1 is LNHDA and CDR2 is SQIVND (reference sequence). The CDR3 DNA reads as TGTGCCAGTAGTCTACAAGGGGGGGGGTCCTACGAGCAGTACTTC. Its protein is CASSLQGGGSYEQYF.

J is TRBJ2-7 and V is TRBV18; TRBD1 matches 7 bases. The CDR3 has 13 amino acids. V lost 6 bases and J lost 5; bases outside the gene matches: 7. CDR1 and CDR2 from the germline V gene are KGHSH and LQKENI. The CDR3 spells CASSLGQADEQYF. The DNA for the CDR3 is TGTGCCAGCTCCCTTGGACAGGCGGACGAGCAGTACTTC.